This T cell receptor beta chain was obtained from a study of graft-versus-host responses after intestinal transplantation. Whole-study context: Following induction with anti-thymocyte globulin, all recipients were given tacrolimus and steroids for approximately 3 years.

V was clipped by 5 bases and J by 3 bases; unmatched bases: 3. Germline V gene lookup returns CDR1 MDHEN and CDR2 SYDVKM. The CDR3 sequence is 14 residues long. Method: immunoSEQ multiplex PCR; TCRdb's copy keeps in-frame clones and lacks some. The sample lists 85,000 to 100,000 clones, about 82% occurring once. This specimen consisted of PBMCs, obtained 255 days after intestinal transplant. This receptor was obtained from a human patient who received an intestinal transplant, so some T cells may come from the graft donor. V is TRBV28 and J is TRBJ1-2; 10 bases line up with TRBD1. CDR3 sequence (DNA): TGTGCCAGCAGTAGGACAGGGGGGGACTATGGCTACACCTTC. It codes for CASSRTGGDYGYTF.